This entry describes one T cell receptor beta chain. This sample is part of a study of blood T cell repertoires in COVID-19. Background on the study: COVID-19 samples from acute and convalescent phases originated in the United States, Italy and Spain.

Sequencing used immunoSEQ multiplex PCR; TCRdb keeps in-frame clones, though not all of them. The data show around 220,000 clones, 90% seen once. Recruits, aged roughly 18 to 89 years, lived in 24 US areas. The J segment lost 1 base and the V segment lost 1 base, leaving 4 bases of the junction unmatched. CDR1 and CDR2 (germline): SEHNR, FQNEAQ (reference sequence). The CDR3 totals 16 residues. The gene calls are TRBV7-9 and TRBJ2-3; 8 bases fit TRBD2. This TCR was recovered from a man aged 30 to 45 who had been exposed to COVID-19. The material sequenced was PBMCs or T cells enriched from blood (not recorded which). This CDR3 reads CASSLVSGGGTDTQYF. The DNA of the CDR3 is TGTGCCAGCAGCTTAGTTTCCGGGGGGGGCACAGATACGCAGTATTTT.